A single sample is the source of the 12 T cell receptor beta chains below, sequenced in a study of human thymus T cells. Some clones are missing from TCRdb's copy, which holds only in-frame ones; the method was immunoSEQ multiplex PCR. The data hold tens of thousands of clones, with around 96% observed a single time. Corrective cardiac operations yielded the resected thymus tissue. The specimen sequenced was thymus tissue. These receptors were collected from a boy less than two years old with a congenital heart defect but otherwise immunologically healthy.

The chain joins TRBV4-2 to TRBJ2-1; D may correspond to TRBD1 or TRBD2 (5 bases each). Germline loops: CDR1 LGHNA, CDR2 YNFKEQ. V lost 1 base and J 0 bases, leaving 22 bases between the germline ends. The CDR3 covers 20 residues. The CDR3 DNA is TGTGCCAGCAGCCAAGTGAGGGGTCTCGGGCGCAGCGGCTCCTACAATGAGCAGTTCTTC. As protein: CASSQVRGLGRSGSYNEQFF.

This clone was recorded once. DNA of the CDR3: TGTGCCAGCAGCTTAGCGGAGACACCGTATGGCTACACCTTC. Residues: CASSLAETPYGYTF. The chain has TRBV7-2 and TRBJ1-2; D is ambiguous. The CDR3 has 14 amino acids. V was pared by 0 bases and J by 5 bases, with 10 bases between. From germline, CDR1 is SGHTA and CDR2 FQGNSA.

The chain is built from TRBV30 and TRBJ1-6; 7 positions match TRBD1. The V gene's germline CDR1 is GTSNPN and CDR2 SVGIG (reference sequence). The CDR3 is 15 amino acids. J gave up 7 bases and V 3 bases, and 9 bases lay outside the gene matches. CDR3 sequence reads: CAWRQGVTSNSPLHF. CDR3 DNA sequence: TGTGCCTGGAGGCAGGGGGTTACCTCGAATTCACCCCTCCACTTT.

This clone has only one observation. The chain couples TRBV7-8 to TRBJ1-5, with TRBD1 matching 12 bases. This CDR3 comprises 15 residues. Germline CDR1 and CDR2: SGHVS and FQNEAQ. Trimming removed 5 bases from V and 7 bases from J; junction bases left unmatched: 6. CDR3 sequence reads: CASSPGQGATQPQHF. The CDR3 DNA sequence: TGTGCCAGCAGCCCGGGACAGGGGGCAACGCAGCCCCAGCATTTT.

The J gene is TRBJ1-2, the V gene TRBV10-2; 9 positions agree with TRBD1. Trimming at V came to 7 bases and at J to 8 bases, leaving 8 bases not matched to a gene. Germline lookup yields CDR1 WSHSY and CDR2 SAAADI. This CDR3 comprises 13 residues. CDR3 nucleotides: TGCGCCAGCATACCCGGGACAGGGTGGGGCTACACCTTC. Residues: CASIPGTGWGYTF.

The CDR3 loop is CASSLWGTFVRDRGRFYSEAFF. The DNA of the CDR3 is TGTGCCAGCAGTTTATGGGGGACCTTCGTTCGGGACAGGGGGCGCTTCTACTCTGAAGCTTTCTTT. V is TRBV28 and J is TRBJ1-1; the match to TRBD1 covers 12 bases. V gave up 0 bases and J gave up 6 bases; unmatched junction bases: 23. CDR3 length: 22 residues. Germline CDR1 is MDHEN and CDR2 is SYDVKM.

The chain joins TRBV10-3 to TRBJ2-2, with 10 bases identical to TRBD2. The CDR3 spans 16 residues. V gave up 3 bases and J gave up 4 bases; unmatched junction bases: 5. CDR1 and CDR2 (germline): ENHRY, SYGVKD. CDR3 nucleotide sequence: TGTGCCATCAGTGAAGCTAGCGGGGGCCCCACCGGGGAGCTGTTTTTT. Translated: CAISEASGGPTGELFF.

J is TRBJ1-1 and V is TRBV25-1; D gene unclear. Trimming cost V 6 bases and J 2 bases, with 10 bases left between them. Per the germline V gene, CDR1 is MGHDK and CDR2 is SYGVNS. CDR3 length equals 13 residues. Written as DNA, the CDR3 is TGTGCCAGCAGCCGAACAGCTAACACTGAAGCTTTCTTT. It codes for CASSRTANTEAFF.

CDR3 region: CASSYSRLREVYGYTF. The CDR3 DNA reads as TGTGCCAGCAGTTACTCTCGGCTTCGGGAAGTCTATGGCTACACCTTC. The chain links TRBV6-5 to TRBJ1-2; D unclear. V lost 0 bases to trimming and J lost 4 bases, with 15 bases between them. This CDR3 spans 16 amino acids. The germline V gene has CDR1 MNHEY and CDR2 SVGAGI.

This sequence joins TRBV15 and TRBJ2-5; D ambiguous. The CDR3 is made up of 15 amino acids. Germline CDR1 is LNHNV and CDR2 is YYDKDF (reference sequence). V dropped 2 bases and J dropped 1 base, with 11 bases sitting between them. The CDR3 spells CATSRKPGPQETQYF. The CDR3 DNA is TGTGCCACCAGCAGAAAACCCGGGCCCCAAGAGACCCAGTACTTC.

This clone appeared once. V gene TRBV10-2 combines with J gene TRBJ2-7; TRBD2 matches at 8 bases. The V gene's germline CDR1 is WSHSY and CDR2 SAAADI. J was trimmed by 0 bases and V by 2 bases; bases with no gene match: 21. The CDR3 totals 21 residues. CDR3: CASSEGAGTREVPLSSYEQYF. As DNA, the CDR3 is TGCGCCAGCAGTGAGGGGGCAGGGACTAGAGAAGTCCCTCTTTCCTCCTACGAGCAGTACTTC.

CDR3 protein: CASSPQGRFDYGYTF. CDR3 bases: TGTGCCAGCAGTCCACAGGGGAGATTTGACTATGGCTACACCTTC. This rearrangement joins TRBV28 to TRBJ1-2; 7 bases map to TRBD1. Losses at the gene ends were 5 bases for V and 3 bases for J; bases not matched to a gene: 9. The germline gives CDR1 MDHEN, CDR2 SYDVKM. The CDR3 extends over 15 amino acids.